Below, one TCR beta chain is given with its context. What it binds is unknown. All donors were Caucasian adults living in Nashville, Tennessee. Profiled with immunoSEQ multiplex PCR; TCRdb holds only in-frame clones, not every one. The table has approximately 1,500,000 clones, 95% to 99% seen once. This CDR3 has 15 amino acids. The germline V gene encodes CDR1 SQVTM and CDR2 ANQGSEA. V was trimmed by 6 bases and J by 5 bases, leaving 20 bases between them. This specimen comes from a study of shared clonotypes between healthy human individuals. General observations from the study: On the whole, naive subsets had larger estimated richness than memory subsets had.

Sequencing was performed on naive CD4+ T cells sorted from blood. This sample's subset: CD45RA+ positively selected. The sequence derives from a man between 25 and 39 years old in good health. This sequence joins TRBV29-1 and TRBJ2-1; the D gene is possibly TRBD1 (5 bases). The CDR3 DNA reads TGCAGCGTCGATGGGGCTGGAGATCTTAACAATGAGCAGTTCTTC. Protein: CSVDGAGDLNNEQFF.